These 29 T cell receptor beta chains share one sample of origin, sequenced in a study of blood T cell repertoires in COVID-19 (TCRdb year 2020). The library was prepared using the immunoSEQ multiplex PCR assay. TCRdb took over this immuneACCESS table, retaining in-frame rearrangements with V and J assigned. Such tables are incomplete; in checked studies, under half of the missing clones stem from an unresolved V gene, and the remainder is unexplained. This sample comprises around 250,000 clones, approximately 87% of them detected only once. The biggest ten clones account for about 5.9% of the sample. The sequencing input was peripheral blood. The receptors were sampled from a man aged 55 to 69 with acute or convalescent COVID-19.

The rearrangement links TRBV30 to TRBJ1-4, with TRBD1 matching 7 bases. CDR1 and CDR2 (germline): GTSNPN, SVGIG (reference sequence). J lost 10 bases, V lost 2 bases, and 13 bases had no gene match. The CDR3 is 15 amino acids. The CDR3 nucleotides are TGTGCCTGGAGTACAGGGGCTCACAAAGAGGGAAAACTGTTTTTT. Its protein is CAWSTGAHKEGKLFF.

This rearrangement joins TRBV28 to TRBJ2-6, with D unresolved. CDR3 size: 15 residues. V dropped 5 bases and J dropped 0 bases, with 8 bases sitting between them. CDR1 is MDHEN and CDR2 is SYDVKM in the germline V gene. CDR3 nucleotides: TGTGCCAGCAGTCAATACAACTCTGGGGCCAACGTCCTGACTTTC. Translated: CASSQYNSGANVLTF. The full variable domain, with the rest looked up from reference TRBV28 and TRBJ2-6, is DVKVTQSSRYLVKRTGEKVFLECVQDMDHENMFWYRQDPGLGLRLIYFSYDVKMKEKGDIPEGYSVSREKKERFSLILESASTNQTSMYLCASSQYNSGANVLTFGAGSRLTVL.

The rearrangement uses TRBV9 and TRBJ2-5; TRBD1 is a possible D gene (6 bases). Germline V lookup: CDR1 SGDLS, CDR2 YYNGEE. The CDR3 length is 15 residues. V was pared by 0 bases and J by 5 bases, with 14 bases between. In DNA form, the CDR3 reads TGTGCCAGCAGCGTAGGGGCAGGGGTGGGGGAGACCCAGTACTTC. As protein: CASSVGAGVGETQYF. The complete variable domain, with remaining parts taken from reference TRBV9 and TRBJ2-5, reads DSGVTQTPKHLITATGQRVTLRCSPRSGDLSVYWYQQSLDQGLQFLIQYYNGEERAKGNILERFSAQQFPDLHSELNLSSLELGDSALYFCASSVGAGVGETQYFGPGTRLLVL.

The rearrangement uses TRBV5-1 and TRBJ2-1; 10 bases map to TRBD2. CDR1 is SGHRS and CDR2 is YFSETQ in the germline V gene. CDR3 size: 20 residues. J lost 3 bases, V lost 0 bases, and 15 bases had no gene match. Here the CDR3 DNA reads TGCGCCAGCAGCTTGGATTCCCTAGCGGGAGAGAAGGGCCGCTACAATGAGCAGTTCTTC. Protein product: CASSLDSLAGEKGRYNEQFF.

V is TRBV27 and J is TRBJ2-5; TRBD2 is a possible D gene (6 bases). Trimming removed 6 bases at V and 3 bases at J, with 14 bases between. Germline loops: CDR1 MNHEY, CDR2 SMNVEV (reference sequence). The CDR3 is 14 residues long. The CDR3 nucleotides read TGTGCCAGCAGCGTGCTAGCGCGGAAAGAGACCCAGTACTTC. Protein sequence: CASSVLARKETQYF.

The CDR3 nucleotides are TGTGCCAGCAGCAGAAGGGACAGGGCTAATTCACCCCTCCACTTT. This sequence encodes CASSRRDRANSPLHF. The V gene is TRBV7-6, the J gene TRBJ1-6; 9 nucleotides agree with TRBD1. The V gene end was trimmed by 5 bases and the J gene end by 6 bases; junction bases not matched to a gene: 5. Germline V gene data show CDR1 as SGHVS and CDR2 as FNYEAQ. This CDR3 is built from 15 residues.

This chain joins TRBV27 and TRBJ1-1; 7 bases map to TRBD1. Trimming took 0 bases from V and 5 from J; bases not matched to a gene: 9. Germline values: CDR1 MNHEY, CDR2 SMNVEV (reference sequence). This CDR3 region has 16 residues. CDR3 protein: CASSLSRQGGETEAFF. The CDR3 DNA reads TGTGCCAGCAGTTTATCAAGACAGGGAGGAGAAACTGAAGCTTTCTTT.

The V call is TRBV5-4, the J call TRBJ2-1, with 7 bases that match TRBD2. The germline gives CDR1 SGHNT, CDR2 YYREEE (reference sequence). Germline trimming cut 4 bases from V and 6 bases from J; bases unmatched to any gene: 13. The CDR3 spans 16 residues. The CDR3 loop reads CASSPGGSGHSNEQFF. In DNA, the CDR3 is TGTGCCAGCAGCCCTGGAGGTAGCGGGCATAGCAATGAGCAGTTCTTC. Full variable domain (rest looked up from reference TRBV5-4 and TRBJ2-1): ETGVTQSPTHLIKTRGQQVTLRCSSQSGHNTVSWYQQALGQGPQFIFQYYREEENGRGNFPPRFSGLQFPNYSSELNVNALELDDSALYLCASSPGGSGHSNEQFFGPGTRLTVL.

The chain links TRBV7-2 to TRBJ2-1, with D perhaps TRBD1 (6 bases). V lost 2 bases and J 0 bases, leaving 8 bases between the germline ends. CDR3 length: 15 amino acids. Germline lookup yields CDR1 SGHTA and CDR2 FQGNSA. In DNA, the CDR3 is TGTGCCAGCAGCTTACTGGACAGCTCCTACAATGAGCAGTTCTTC. It encodes CASSLLDSSYNEQFF.

The chain employs TRBV7-2 and TRBJ2-5, with 8 bases lining up with TRBD2. This CDR3 comprises 16 residues. Germline assignment: CDR1 SGHTA and CDR2 FQGNSA. The V and J ends lost 5 bases and 3 bases, in that order; junction bases with no gene match: 11. As DNA, the CDR3 is TGTGCCAGCAGCCCTCAAACGGGAGGGCCGGAAGAGACCCAGTACTTC. It specifies CASSPQTGGPEETQYF.

The CDR3 DNA reads as TGTGCCTGGAGTTCCCGCCCAGCGGTCCGGGATACGCAGTATTTT. It encodes CAWSSRPAVRDTQYF. V gene TRBV30 combines with J gene TRBJ2-3; perhaps TRBD2 as D (5 bases). The CDR3 is 15 amino acids. V gave up 2 bases and J gave up 6 bases, with 18 bases separating them. From germline, CDR1 is GTSNPN and CDR2 SVGIG (reference sequence).

The gene calls are TRBV15 and TRBJ2-3; 7 bases match TRBD2. J gave up 3 bases and V 4 bases, and 7 bases lay outside the gene matches. The CDR3 spans 15 residues. Germline CDR1 is LNHNV and CDR2 is YYDKDF (reference sequence). The CDR3 loop is CATSKDAGETDTQYF. CDR3 bases: TGTGCCACCAGCAAGGACGCGGGAGAGACAGATACGCAGTATTTT.

The chain couples TRBV28 to TRBJ1-2, with 7 bases aligning to TRBD1. V trimming: 4 bases; J trimming: 4 bases; junction bases outside the gene matches: 12. Germline CDR1 reads MDHEN; CDR2 reads SYDVKM. This CDR3 has 16 amino acids. The CDR3 reads CASSSTLGQGGYGYTF. The CDR3, as DNA: TGTGCCAGCAGTTCAACCCTTGGCCAGGGGGGCTATGGCTACACCTTC.

This chain connects TRBV7-8 to TRBJ2-3; tentative D call: TRBD2 (6 bases). Between the trimmed V and J ends, which lost 1 base and 4 bases, there was a span of 15 bases. The CDR3 is 16 amino acids. Germline lookup yields CDR1 SGHVS and CDR2 FQNEAQ. The CDR3 sequence: CASSLVGSGYADTQYF. The CDR3 DNA reads TGTGCCAGCAGCTTAGTTGGTAGCGGATACGCAGATACGCAGTATTTT.

V is TRBV19 and J is TRBJ2-7; 7 bases align to TRBD2. Germline V gene sequence: CDR1 LNHDA, CDR2 SQIVND (reference sequence). The CDR3 spans 16 residues. V lost 0 bases to trimming and J lost 0 bases; unmatched junction nucleotides: 5. CDR3 nucleotides: TGTGCCAGTAGTATAGATGGTAGCGGGTCCTCCTACGAGCAGTACTTC. Translating gives CASSIDGSGSSYEQYF.

This sequence joins TRBV5-4 and TRBJ2-7, with 8 bases identical to TRBD1. Trimming at V came to 3 bases and at J to 3 bases, leaving 5 bases not matched to a gene. In germline, CDR1 is SGHNT, CDR2 YYREEE (reference sequence). CDR3 length: 14 residues. The CDR3, as DNA: TGTGCCAGCAGCTGGAGGGGACAGGACTACGAGCAGTACTTC. Its translation is CASSWRGQDYEQYF.

This sequence joins TRBV11-3 and TRBJ2-2; TRBD1 matches 8 bases. V was clipped by 3 bases and J by 6 bases; unmatched bases: 3. This CDR3 has 14 amino acids. CDR1 is SGHNT, CDR2 YENEEA, per germline. DNA for the CDR3: TGTGCCAGCAGCTTGGTCAGGGGGCCCGGGGAGCTGTTTTTT. This encodes CASSLVRGPGELFF.

The chain combines TRBV2 with TRBJ2-1, with a tentative D call TRBD2 (5 bases). Germline loops: CDR1 SNHLY, CDR2 FYNNEI. This CDR3 has 15 amino acids. V was shortened by 6 bases and J by 3 bases, with 15 bases between the two germline ends. The CDR3 loop is CASRQRAVHYNEQFF. In DNA, the CDR3 is TGTGCCAGCAGACAGCGAGCGGTACACTACAATGAGCAGTTCTTC.

The chain carries TRBV15 and TRBJ2-7; the D gene is possibly TRBD2 (5 bases). Trimming cost V 6 bases and J 3 bases, with 18 bases left between them. Germline CDR1 is LNHNV and CDR2 is YYDKDF (reference sequence). The CDR3 extends over 15 amino acids. CDR3 DNA sequence: TGTGCCACCAGTCCGAGGGCCCAGGCGTTCTACGAGCAGTACTTC. As protein: CATSPRAQAFYEQYF.

The rearrangement uses TRBV19 and TRBJ1-2, with D maybe TRBD1 (5 bases). Per germline, CDR1 LNHDA and CDR2 SQIVND (reference sequence). The CDR3 runs to 12 residues. The V end lost 11 bases, the J end lost 1 base, and 11 bases lay between the germline ends. The CDR3 coding sequence is TGTGCCGGACGGGGGGATAACTATGGCTACACCTTC. It translates to CAGRGDNYGYTF.

The chain carries TRBV28 and TRBJ1-1; 8 bases line up with TRBD1. The CDR3 totals 11 residues. The germline gives CDR1 MDHEN, CDR2 SYDVKM. With 5 bases clipped from V and 8 bases from J, the junction kept 1 base outside the gene matches. The CDR3 DNA follows: TGTGCCAGCAGTGGGGACAGGGAAGCTTTCTTT. Protein product: CASSGDREAFF.

V usage is TRBV5-1 and J usage is TRBJ2-1; 8 nucleotides agree with TRBD1. The CDR3 has 15 amino acids. The V gene end was trimmed by 0 bases and the J gene end by 4 bases; junction bases not matched to a gene: 3. In germline, CDR1 is SGHRS, CDR2 YFSETQ. The CDR3 nucleotides are TGCGCCAGCAGCTTGGGGACAGGGTCGTACAATGAGCAGTTCTTC. Residues: CASSLGTGSYNEQFF.

J is TRBJ2-1 and V is TRBV30; TRBD2 aligns across 11 bases. V lost 1 base to trimming and J lost 4 bases; unmatched junction nucleotides: 9. Germline V lookup: CDR1 GTSNPN, CDR2 SVGIG (reference sequence). The CDR3 contains 17 residues. The CDR3 reads CAWSATSGRRGYNEQFF. The CDR3 DNA follows: TGTGCCTGGAGTGCCACTAGCGGGAGAAGGGGTTACAATGAGCAGTTCTTC.

The chain uses TRBV29-1 and TRBJ2-3, with D possibly being TRBD2 (5 bases). Germline V lookup: CDR1 SQVTM, CDR2 ANQGSEA. The CDR3 spans 11 residues. Trimming stripped 6 bases from V and 2 bases from J, with 6 bases between. CDR3 DNA sequence: TGCAGCGTGGACTTCACAGATACGCAGTATTTT. Translating gives CSVDFTDTQYF.

The chain is built from TRBV27 and TRBJ2-1; maybe TRBD1 (5 bases). Germline V CDR1 and CDR2: MNHEY, SMNVEV (reference sequence). The CDR3 extends over 15 amino acids. V was clipped by 3 bases and J by 2 bases, with 11 bases between them. CDR3 DNA sequence: TGTGCCAGCAGTTTCCGACAGCGTCCCTACAATGAGCAGTTCTTC. This encodes CASSFRQRPYNEQFF.

This chain joins TRBV6-5 and TRBJ1-2; D remains ambiguous. Trimming stripped 3 bases from V and 7 bases from J, with 12 bases between. Germline V gene lookup returns CDR1 MNHEY and CDR2 SVGAGI. The CDR3 runs to 13 residues. CDR3 bases: TGTGCCAGCAGTTATTTAACGTCGGGTGGCTACACCTTC. Translation: CASSYLTSGGYTF.

V and J are TRBV29-1 and TRBJ2-2; 10 bases align to TRBD1. The CDR3 spans 19 residues. The V and J ends lost 3 bases and 1 base, in that order; junction bases with no gene match: 14. The germline V gene encodes CDR1 SQVTM and CDR2 ANQGSEA. The CDR3 protein is CSVEGQGPTRHQNTGELFF. CDR3 in DNA: TGCAGCGTTGAGGGACAGGGGCCCACCAGGCATCAGAACACCGGGGAGCTGTTTTTT.

V is TRBV2 and J is TRBJ1-6, with 9 nucleotides matching TRBD1. The CDR3 is 15 residues long. The germline CDR1 and CDR2 sequences are SNHLY and FYNNEI. V trimming: 6 bases; J trimming: 8 bases; junction bases outside the gene matches: 8. CDR3: CASRTGTGRYSPLHF. DNA for the CDR3: TGTGCCAGCAGGACCGGGACAGGGCGATATTCACCCCTCCACTTT. The full variable domain, rest sourced from reference TRBV2 and TRBJ1-6, is EPEVTQTPSHQVTQMGQEVILRCVPISNHLYFYWYRQILGQKVEFLVSFYNNEISEKSEIFDDQFSVERPDGSNFTLKIRSTKLEDSAMYFCASRTGTGRYSPLHFGNGTRLTVT.

As for this clone: Mismatch with germline at one junction end may stem from a read error. The chain employs TRBV6-4 and TRBJ1-5; D not resolved. The germline V gene has CDR1 MRHNA and CDR2 SNTAGT. This CDR3 comprises 8 residues. The CDR3, as DNA: TGCTGGGCTCAGCCCCAGCATTTT. It encodes CWAQPQHF.